The 17 T cell receptor beta chains reported below all come from one sample, sequenced in a study of Ad26.COV2.S vaccination and SARS-CoV-2 variants. Treatment defined: roughly 20 received Ad26.COV2.S at low or high dose, single or two shots; about 5 received placebo; per-sample allocation not given. The samples date from day 63 after the first vaccine or placebo injection. Produced via immunoSEQ multiplex PCR; TCRdb's table is partial and in-frame only. The data contain approximately 480,000 clones, roughly nine tenths of them singletons. The sample here was peripheral blood, taken in a trial of Ad26.COV2.S vaccine versus placebo. These receptors originate from a person aged 18-65 years who received the Ad26.COV2.S COVID-19 vaccine or a placebo.

The rearrangement links TRBV6-5 to TRBJ2-3; the match to TRBD1 covers 9 bases. This CDR3 is 15 amino acids long. V lost 6 bases to trimming and J lost 1 base; unmatched junction nucleotides: 5. Germline values: CDR1 MNHEY, CDR2 SVGAGI. The CDR3 nucleotides are TGTGCCAGCAGCAGGACAGGGGTGGGCACAGATACGCAGTATTTT. It specifies CASSRTGVGTDTQYF.

The chain couples TRBV20-1 to TRBJ1-1; D not certain. Germline CDR1 DFQATT, CDR2 SNEGSKA (reference sequence). Trimming cost V 1 base and J 12 bases, with 12 bases left between them. This CDR3 has 11 amino acids. CDR3 amino acids: CSARGPGRTFF. CDR3 coding DNA: TGCAGTGCTAGAGGCCCGGGGAGGACTTTCTTT.

The V gene is TRBV7-8, the J gene TRBJ1-1, with D possibly matching TRBD1 (6 bases). Germline CDR1 is SGHVS and CDR2 is FQNEAQ. The CDR3 length is 15 residues. V lost 1 base and J lost 5, with 14 bases in between. CDR3 residues: CASSLVWGGGTEAFF. As DNA, the CDR3 is TGTGCCAGCAGCTTAGTTTGGGGAGGGGGTACTGAAGCTTTCTTT.

The rearrangement joins TRBV5-4 to TRBJ1-2; a possible D gene is TRBD1 (6 bases). CDR1 and CDR2 from the germline V gene are SGHNT and YYREEE (reference sequence). V lost 4 bases and J 1 base, leaving 11 bases between the germline ends. The CDR3 totals 14 residues. In nucleotides, the CDR3 is TGTGCCAGCAGCCCCCGGACAGTTAACTATGGCTACACCTTC. Its protein is CASSPRTVNYGYTF. Based on the CDR3 plus reference TRBV5-4 and TRBJ1-2, the full variable domain is ETGVTQSPTHLIKTRGQQVTLRCSSQSGHNTVSWYQQALGQGPQFIFQYYREEENGRGNFPPRFSGLQFPNYSSELNVNALELDDSALYLCASSPRTVNYGYTFGSGTRLTVV.

V is TRBV3-1 (or the pseudogene TRBV3-2) and J is TRBJ2-7; D remains ambiguous. The CDR3 spans 11 residues. Trimming removed 8 bases from V and 5 bases from J, with 10 bases in between. The germline CDR1 and CDR2 sequences are LGHDT and YNNKEL (reference sequence). CDR3 residues: CASSMAHEQYF. The CDR3 DNA follows: TGTGCCAGCTCAATGGCCCACGAGCAGTACTTC.

V usage is TRBV9 and J usage is TRBJ2-1; a weak D match, TRBD2 (6 bases). The germline gives CDR1 SGDLS, CDR2 YYNGEE. The CDR3 runs 16 residues. With 0 bases removed from V and 4 bases from J, the gap between germline ends came to 14 bases. The CDR3 loop reads CASSVGSGLLYNEQFF. The CDR3 nucleotides are TGTGCCAGCAGCGTAGGGTCCGGACTACTATACAATGAGCAGTTCTTC.

The rearrangement joins TRBV7-9 to TRBJ1-1; D perhaps matches TRBD1 (6 bases). The germline V gene encodes CDR1 SEHNR and CDR2 FQNEAQ (reference sequence). V was clipped by 9 bases and J by 4 bases, with 9 bases between them. The CDR3 runs 11 residues. CDR3 amino acids: CASVGGTEAFF. As DNA, the CDR3 is TGTGCCAGTGTAGGGGGCACTGAAGCTTTCTTT.

V usage is TRBV24-1 and J usage is TRBJ1-4; tentatively, D is TRBD1 (5 bases). Trimming removed 4 bases at V and 8 bases at J, with 13 bases between. Germline CDR1 reads KGHDR; CDR2 reads SFDVKD. The CDR3 extends over 14 amino acids. The DNA of the CDR3 is TGTGCCACCAGTGACGCGCAGGGTGGGGAAAAACTGTTTTTT. Its protein is CATSDAQGGEKLFF.

The J gene is TRBJ2-6, the V gene TRBV18; D is ambiguous. The V end lost 5 bases, the J end lost 0 bases, and 8 bases lay between the germline ends. Per the germline V gene, CDR1 is KGHSH and CDR2 is LQKENI. CDR3 length: 15 amino acids. The CDR3 protein is CASSSQSSGANVLTF. DNA of the CDR3: TGTGCCAGCTCATCTCAAAGCTCTGGGGCCAACGTCCTGACTTTC.

This chain joins TRBV5-6 and TRBJ1-6; maybe TRBD1 (5 bases). This CDR3 has 13 residues. Germline CDR1 SGHDT, CDR2 YYEEEE. V was cut by 3 bases and J by 6 bases, with 7 bases left in between. In DNA form, the CDR3 reads TGTGCCAGCAGCTCTGGGGGTAATTCACCCCTCCACTTT. Translated, it gives CASSSGGNSPLHF.

A few counts support this clone. CDR3 amino acids: CASSLAEPRTEGYTF. The CDR3 coding sequence is TGCGCCAGCAGCTTGGCCGAGCCGCGGACCGAGGGCTACACCTTC. V and J are TRBV5-1 and TRBJ1-2; D remains unclear. With 0 bases removed from V and 8 bases from J, the gap between germline ends came to 17 bases. The V gene's germline CDR1 is SGHRS and CDR2 YFSETQ. This CDR3 is 15 amino acids long.

This clone came up a few times. V is TRBV19 and J is TRBJ2-1; 9 bases line up with TRBD1. This CDR3 is built from 16 residues. CDR1 LNHDA and CDR2 SQIVND come from the germline V gene (reference sequence). V dropped 5 bases and J dropped 9; count of bases not matched to a gene: 14. The CDR3 DNA sequence: TGTGCCAGTAGTCTAAGGGGGACAGGGTGGATGGTTGAGCAGTTCTTC. Translating gives CASSLRGTGWMVEQFF. Full variable domain (missing parts from reference TRBV19 and TRBJ2-1): DGGITQSPKYLFRKEGQNVTLSCEQNLNHDAMYWYRQDPGQGLRLIYYSQIVNDFQKGDIAEGYSVSREKKESFPLTVTSAQKNPTAFYLCASSLRGTGWMVEQFFGPGTRLTVL.

This clone has only a few counts. CDR3 protein: CSVGVGNSNQPQHF. CDR3 nucleotides: TGCAGCGTTGGGGTAGGGAATAGCAATCAGCCCCAGCATTTT. The chain recombines TRBV29-1 with TRBJ1-5, with D unresolved. The CDR3 extends over 14 amino acids. V was cut by 4 bases and J by 0 bases, with 10 bases left in between. CDR1 SQVTM and CDR2 ANQGSEA come from the germline V gene.

A single count supports this clone. This chain uses TRBV3-1 (or the pseudogene TRBV3-2) with TRBJ2-7; 7 bases map to TRBD2. The CDR3 loop spans 14 amino acids. CDR1 is LGHDT and CDR2 is YNNKEL in the germline V gene (reference sequence). With 6 bases clipped from V and 9 bases from J, the junction kept 14 bases outside the gene matches. CDR3 nucleotide sequence: TGTGCCAGCAGACGTTGGGGCCTCGGCGGGGGGCAGTACTTC. It translates to CASRRWGLGGGQYF.

The chain combines TRBV11-2 with TRBJ1-1, with D perhaps matching TRBD1 (6 bases). With 7 bases removed from V and 6 bases from J, the gap between germline ends came to 18 bases. The CDR3 has 14 amino acids. Per the germline V gene, CDR1 is SGHAT and CDR2 is FQNNGV. In DNA, the CDR3 is TGTGCCAGCACCCTAGGGGGAGGCAGGGCTGAAGCTTTCTTT. This encodes CASTLGGGRAEAFF.

This chain links TRBV6-5 with TRBJ1-5; 7 bases map to TRBD1. V shed 6 bases and J 5 bases; nucleotides not matched to a gene: 7. CDR3 length equals 14 residues. Germline-derived CDR1 and CDR2 are MNHEY and SVGAGI. DNA for the CDR3: TGTGCCAGCAGACGACAGGGAGGGGATCAGCCCCAGCATTTT. This sequence encodes CASRRQGGDQPQHF.

This clone has only one observation. The gene calls are TRBV6-6 and TRBJ2-1, with D possibly called TRBD1 or TRBD2 (5 bases each). Trimming stripped 0 bases from V and 10 bases from J, with 7 bases between. This CDR3 region has 12 residues. Germline loops: CDR1 MNHNY, CDR2 SVGAGI (reference sequence). CDR3 coding DNA: TGTGCCAGCAGTTACTCAAGGGACGAGCAGTTCTTC. Its protein product is CASSYSRDEQFF.